Sequencing of this TCR beta chain was carried out in a study of cytomegalovirus exposure and HLA in healthy donors. Overall study: Among 398 genotyped donors, around 77% fell in the Caucasian-associated ancestry cluster.

In regard to this clone: Its antigen is unidentified.

The PCR contained 60 Vbeta and 13 Jbeta primers. Method: immunoSEQ multiplex PCR; TCRdb's copy keeps in-frame clones and lacks some. The sample contains about 160,000 clones, 65% to 80% of which appear only once. The CDR3 extends over 13 amino acids. V was cut by 3 bases and J by 7 bases, with 13 bases left in between. Germline V gives CDR1 SGHNT, CDR2 YYREEE (reference sequence). General study results and limits: Rarity marked most TCR sequences, yet some public TCRs occurred in many donors.

The sequenced sample was PBMCs. The sequence came from a man aged 40-49 years in good health and CMV-seronegative. This chain links TRBV5-4 with TRBJ1-2; tentatively, D is TRBD1 (6 bases). The DNA of the CDR3 is TGTGCCAGCAGCTCGGCGGGGGGCTTTGGCTACACCTTC. Translated, it gives CASSSAGGFGYTF.